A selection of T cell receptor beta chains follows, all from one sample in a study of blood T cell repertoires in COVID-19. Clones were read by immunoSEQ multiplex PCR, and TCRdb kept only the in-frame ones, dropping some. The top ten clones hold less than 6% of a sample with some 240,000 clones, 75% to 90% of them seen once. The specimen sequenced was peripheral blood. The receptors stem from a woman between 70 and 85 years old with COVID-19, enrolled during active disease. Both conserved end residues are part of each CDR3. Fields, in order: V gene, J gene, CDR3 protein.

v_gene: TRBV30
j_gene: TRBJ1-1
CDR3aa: CAWSGTGYGEAFF

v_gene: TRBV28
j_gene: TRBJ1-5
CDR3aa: CASSLRSYSNQPQHF

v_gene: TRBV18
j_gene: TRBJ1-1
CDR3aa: CASSPPTGPYAEAFF

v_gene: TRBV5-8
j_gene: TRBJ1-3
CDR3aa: CASSLWRPFHSGNTIYF

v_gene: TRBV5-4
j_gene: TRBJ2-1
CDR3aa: CASSLGHSSSYNEQFF

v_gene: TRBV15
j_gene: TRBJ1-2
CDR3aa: CATSSNLGPGSNYGYTF

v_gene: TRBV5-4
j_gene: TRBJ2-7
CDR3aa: CASSLRQGPYEQYF

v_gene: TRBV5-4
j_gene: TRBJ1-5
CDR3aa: CASSRGGEGLGNQPQHF

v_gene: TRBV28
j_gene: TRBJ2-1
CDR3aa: CASRNPLAGSEQFF

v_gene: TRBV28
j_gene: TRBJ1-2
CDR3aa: CASSSTRQGNYGYTF

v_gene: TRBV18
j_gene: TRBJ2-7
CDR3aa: CASSPLAGDHEQYF

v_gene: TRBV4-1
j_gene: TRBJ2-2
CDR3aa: CASSQDGGGVPNTGELFF

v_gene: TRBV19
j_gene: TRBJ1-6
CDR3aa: CASRSRGQGDNSPLHF

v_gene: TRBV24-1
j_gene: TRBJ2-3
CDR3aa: CATSDRTGTDTQYF

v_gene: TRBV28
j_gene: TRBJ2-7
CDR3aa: CASRLSGTSYEQYF

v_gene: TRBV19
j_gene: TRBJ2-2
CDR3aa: CASSIGTDTGELFF

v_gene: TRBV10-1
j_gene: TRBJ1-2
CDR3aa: CASSERESGARATNYGYTF

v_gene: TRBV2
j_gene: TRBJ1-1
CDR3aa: CASSASGQGRLAFF

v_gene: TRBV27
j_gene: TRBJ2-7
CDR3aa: CASSLWAVGYEQYF

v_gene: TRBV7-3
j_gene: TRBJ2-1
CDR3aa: CASSSTSGGNNEQFF

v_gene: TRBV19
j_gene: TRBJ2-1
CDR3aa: CASRVVAASYNEQFF

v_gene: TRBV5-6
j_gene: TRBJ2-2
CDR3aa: CASSYGSGGNTGELFF

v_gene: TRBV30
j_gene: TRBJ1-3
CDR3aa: CAWSGTVLSGNTIYF

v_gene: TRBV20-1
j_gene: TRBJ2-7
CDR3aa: CSASYGSGSSYEQYF

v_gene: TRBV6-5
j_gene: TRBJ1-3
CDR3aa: CASRGDRGSGNTIYF

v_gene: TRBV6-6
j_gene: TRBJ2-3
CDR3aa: CASRLRTGSTDTQYF

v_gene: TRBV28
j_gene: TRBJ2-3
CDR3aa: CASSFRGRGADTQYF

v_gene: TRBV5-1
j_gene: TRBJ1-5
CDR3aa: CASSALGGSNQPQHF

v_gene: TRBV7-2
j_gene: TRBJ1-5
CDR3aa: CASSFERNQPQHF

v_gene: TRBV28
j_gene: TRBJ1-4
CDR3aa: CASVQGLGEKLFF

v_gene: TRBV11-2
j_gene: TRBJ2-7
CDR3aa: CASNSDGSSYEQYF

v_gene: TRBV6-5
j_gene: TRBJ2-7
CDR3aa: CASSYGDTSYEQYF

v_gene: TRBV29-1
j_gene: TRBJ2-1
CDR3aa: CSVGPLDRVYEQFF

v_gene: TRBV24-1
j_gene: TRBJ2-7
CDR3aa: CATSDKGPDHYEQYF

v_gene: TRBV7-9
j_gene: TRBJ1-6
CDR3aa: CASSLEQVFNSPLHF

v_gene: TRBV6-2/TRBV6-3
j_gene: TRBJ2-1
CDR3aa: CASSHDGRLAGGMYNEQFF

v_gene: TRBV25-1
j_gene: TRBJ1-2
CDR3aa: CASSEQGYGYTF

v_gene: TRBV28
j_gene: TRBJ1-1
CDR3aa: CASSPDSYTEAFF

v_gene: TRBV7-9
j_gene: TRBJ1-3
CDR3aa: CASSQSGNTIYF

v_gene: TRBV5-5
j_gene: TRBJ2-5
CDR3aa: CASSLYGWLAEIQETQYF

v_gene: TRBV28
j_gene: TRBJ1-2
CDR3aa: CASSFLGGATGYTF

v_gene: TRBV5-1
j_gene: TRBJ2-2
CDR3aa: CASSPQGTGELFF